The clone carrying this TCR beta chain has only a few counts. What it binds is unknown. The data derive from a study of cytomegalovirus exposure and HLA in healthy donors. Study context: Per a later analysis, the roughly 690 first-cohort and approximately 120 validation repertoires shared one platform.

Study-level results: In a later analysis, first-cohort TCR clusters were found to tend to co-occur in the 95 to 150 validation repertoires.

The repertoire was sequenced with immunoSEQ multiplex PCR; TCRdb's copy has only in-frame clones and lacks some. Of 250,000 or so clones listed, 85% to 90% are singletons. Trimming removed 4 bases from V and 6 bases from J, with 7 bases in between. This CDR3 region has 13 residues. CDR1 is WNHNN, CDR2 SYGVQD, per germline (reference sequence). The 120-subject validation cohort, separate from the approximately 670-subject first cohort, included the donors. Sequencing was performed on PBMCs. The rearrangement joins TRBV10-1 to TRBJ1-6; TRBD1 is a possible D gene (6 bases). This TCR was recovered from a man aged 18 to 30 in good health and CMV-seronegative. The CDR3 here is CASSGTVNSPLHF. The CDR3 bases are TGCGCCAGCAGTGGGACAGTTAATTCACCCCTCCACTTT.